The 25 T cell receptor beta chains given below trace back to one sample, sequenced in a study of CD8 T cells in Susac syndrome (dated by TCRdb to between 2019 and 2020). Library preparation used the immunoSEQ multiplex PCR assay. RNA was extracted using the RNeasy kit, and roughly 0.45 to 1 microgram was reverse transcribed with random hexamers. TCRdb redid the processing of the public reads, applying fastp at Q25 and MiXCR, and retained in-frame beta chains. Here each entry gathers all rows of one CDR3 protein and keeps the most common genes and DNA. In all, the sample holds 200,000 to 250,000 distinct CDR3 sequences, and about 94% of those were seen once. Clones ranked in the top ten supply approximately 0.13% of the sample. Specimen: CD8+ T cells from PBMCs. The receptors come from a human donor with multiple sclerosis.

The chain carries TRBV27 and TRBJ1-5; TRBD1 is a possible D gene (5 bases). Germline assignment: CDR1 MNHEY and CDR2 SMNVEV (reference sequence). The CDR3 contains 15 residues. Trimming left V 3 bases short and J 7 bases short, with 16 bases between. The CDR3 DNA sequence: TGTGCCAGCAGTTTGGGGGGAGCACTTTGGCAGCCCCAGCATTTT. This sequence encodes CASSLGGALWQPQHF.

V gene TRBV19 combines with J gene TRBJ2-7; 7 positions match TRBD1. Per the germline V gene, CDR1 is LNHDA and CDR2 is SQIVND (reference sequence). CDR3 length: 15 residues. Germline trimming cut 3 bases from V and 1 base from J; bases unmatched to any gene: 6. CDR3 sequence reads: CASSIGTETSYEQYF. The CDR3 coding sequence is TGTGCCAGTAGTATTGGGACAGAAACTTCCTACGAGCAGTACTTC.

The chain couples TRBV5-6 to TRBJ1-4; maybe TRBD1 (5 bases). V lost 2 bases and J lost 5, with 22 bases in between. Per the germline V gene, CDR1 is SGHDT and CDR2 is YYEEEE. The CDR3 has 18 amino acids. The CDR3 loop is CASSFKEMNGGPNEKLFF. CDR3 nucleotides: TGTGCCAGCAGCTTTAAGGAAATGAACGGGGGACCCAATGAAAAACTGTTTTTT.

The chain couples TRBV19 to TRBJ2-4; TRBD2 matches at 8 bases. Germline-derived CDR1 and CDR2 are LNHDA and SQIVND (reference sequence). The trim removed 5 bases at V and 8 bases at J, leaving 11 bases unmatched. This CDR3 is built from 15 residues. CDR3 sequence (DNA): TGTGCCAGTAGTCCGACTAGCGCCCCGTCGGACATTCAGTACTTC. Its translation is CASSPTSAPSDIQYF.

V and J are TRBV5-1 and TRBJ2-3; D possibly corresponds to TRBD1 (5 bases). Germline V CDR1 and CDR2: SGHRS, YFSETQ. Trimming took 4 bases from V and 6 from J, leaving 15 bases between them. CDR3 length equals 14 residues. CDR3 loop: CASSRQPDDDTQYF. CDR3 sequence (DNA): TGCGCCAGCAGCCGACAGCCCGACGACGATACGCAGTATTTT.

V gene TRBV30 combines with J gene TRBJ2-1; 8 nucleotides align to TRBD2. This CDR3 is 19 amino acids long. Germline CDR1 reads GTSNPN; CDR2 reads SVGIG (reference sequence). V shed 1 base and J 4 bases; nucleotides not matched to a gene: 18. DNA of the CDR3: TGTGCCTGGAGTGGCCTACTAGCGGACCAACTCCACCGGTACAATGAGCAGTTCTTC. Amino acids: CAWSGLLADQLHRYNEQFF. The full variable domain, rest sourced from reference TRBV30 and TRBJ2-1, is SQTIHQWPATLVQPVGSPLSLECTVEGTSNPNLYWYRQAAGRGLQLLFYSVGIGQISSEVPQNLSASRPQDRQFILSSKKLLLSDSGFYLCAWSGLLADQLHRYNEQFFGPGTRLTVL.

V and J are TRBV20-1 and TRBJ1-1; D is undetermined. CDR1 and CDR2 from the germline V gene are DFQATT and SNEGSKA (reference sequence). The V and J ends lost 6 bases and 6 bases respectively, with 11 bases between them. The CDR3 length is 11 residues. In nucleotides, the CDR3 is TGCAGTGCCGCCCGGCTTGCTGAAGCTTTCTTT. Translation gives CSAARLAEAFF.

This rearrangement joins TRBV21-1 to TRBJ1-5; the D call in the table, TRBD1, was not verified against the DNA. TRBV21-1 has pseudogene status. The CDR3 contains 15 residues. The CDR3 spells CASSDYGQYNQPQHF. The CDR3, as DNA: TGTGCCAGCAGCGACTACGGACAGTACAATCAGCCCCAGCATTTT.

The rearrangement links TRBV12-1 to TRBJ2-1; no check of the table's D call, TRBD2, against the DNA was made. TRBV12-1 is termed a pseudogene. CDR3 length: 22 amino acids. CDR3: CASSFAHQWGASGGSTHNEQFF. DNA of the CDR3: TGTGCCAGCAGCTTTGCCCACCAATGGGGTGCTAGCGGGGGGAGTACACACAATGAGCAGTTCTTC.

The chain is built from TRBV28 and TRBJ2-7; perhaps TRBD1 as D (5 bases). The length of the CDR3 is 13 residues. CDR1 is MDHEN and CDR2 is SYDVKM in the germline V gene. The germline V and J ends were trimmed by 3 bases and 4 bases, with 10 bases remaining between them. The CDR3 DNA is TGTGCCAGCAGTTTTCAGGGTGGGTACGAGCAGTACTTC. Translated, it gives CASSFQGGYEQYF.

The V gene is TRBV3-1, the J gene TRBJ2-7, with TRBD2 matching over 7 bases. Germline assignment: CDR1 LGHDT and CDR2 YNNKEL (reference sequence). This CDR3 region has 15 residues. J was trimmed by 2 bases and V by 1 base; bases with no gene match: 5. CDR3 in DNA: TGTGCCAGCAGCCAAGGGATCGGACTAGCCTACGAGCAGTACTTC. This codes for CASSQGIGLAYEQYF.

This chain connects TRBV9 to TRBJ2-3; D uncertain. Germline assignment: CDR1 SGDLS and CDR2 YYNGEE. CDR3 length equals 14 residues. V was clipped by 0 bases and J by 7 bases, with 12 bases between them. CDR3 region: CASSVATAPNTQYF. The CDR3 DNA is TGTGCCAGCAGCGTAGCTACCGCACCTAATACGCAGTATTTT.

The chain combines TRBV5-4 with TRBJ2-7; D may correspond to TRBD1 or TRBD2 (5 bases each). V lost 4 bases and J 7 bases, leaving 9 bases between the germline ends. This CDR3 has 11 amino acids. Per the germline V gene, CDR1 is SGHNT and CDR2 is YYREEE (reference sequence). The CDR3 region has the DNA TGTGCCAGCAGCGCCTGGGGGGAGCAGTACTTC. It specifies CASSAWGEQYF.

The rearrangement joins TRBV12-3 or TRBV12-4 to TRBJ2-1; a weak D match, TRBD2 (6 bases). There are 16 residues in the CDR3. Trimming stripped 1 base from V and 5 bases from J, with 15 bases between. The CDR3 coding sequence is TGTGCCAGCAGTTTAGTTGCGGAGGGCCTCGACAATGAGCAGTTCTTC. Encoded protein: CASSLVAEGLDNEQFF.

The chain combines TRBV24-1 with TRBJ2-7; the match to TRBD1 covers 8 bases. V lost 5 bases, J lost 3 bases, and 2 bases stayed unmatched. Germline assignment: CDR1 KGHDR and CDR2 SFDVKD. The CDR3 is 13 amino acids. Written as DNA, the CDR3 is TGTGCCACCAGTGGGACAGGGCGCTACGAGCAGTACTTC. Its translation is CATSGTGRYEQYF.

The J gene is TRBJ2-3, the V gene TRBV5-6, with 11 positions matching TRBD2. The CDR3 runs 18 residues. CDR1 is SGHDT, CDR2 YYEEEE, per germline. Trimming at V came to 2 bases and at J to 5 bases, leaving 13 bases not matched to a gene. The CDR3 sequence: CASSLFTSGGPFEDTQYF. For the CDR3, the DNA is TGTGCCAGCAGCTTATTTACTAGCGGGGGCCCTTTCGAAGATACGCAGTATTTT.

The V and J genes are TRBV7-3 and TRBJ2-2; 11 bases match TRBD2. From germline, CDR1 is SGHTA and CDR2 FQGTGA. Unmatched junction bases numbered 8, after V lost 6 bases and J lost 5 bases. This CDR3 spans 16 amino acids. The CDR3 here is CASRNTSGGRTGELFF. Written as DNA, the CDR3 is TGTGCCAGCAGGAACACTAGCGGGGGACGAACCGGGGAGCTGTTTTTT.

The V gene is TRBV27, the J gene TRBJ1-1, with D unclear. V gave up 4 bases and J gave up 11 bases, with 14 bases separating them. The CDR3 is 12 residues long. Germline V gene sequence: CDR1 MNHEY, CDR2 SMNVEV (reference sequence). The CDR3 DNA follows: TGTGCCAGCAGTTCCCCGGGAGGCCAGGCTTTCTTT. Amino acid sequence: CASSSPGGQAFF.

The DNA of the CDR3 is TGCAGTGCTAGAGCCTACCGGGACGGCACTGTCAATCAGCCCCAGCATTTT. Translating gives CSARAYRDGTVNQPQHF. V is TRBV20-1 and J is TRBJ1-5; maybe TRBD1 (5 bases). CDR1 DFQATT and CDR2 SNEGSKA come from the germline V gene (reference sequence). This CDR3 spans 17 amino acids. V was cut by 1 base and J by 3 bases, with 19 bases left in between.

The chain joins TRBV7-9 to TRBJ1-4; 7 positions match TRBD1. The CDR3 covers 14 residues. The germline gives CDR1 SEHNR, CDR2 FQNEAQ (reference sequence). The V segment lost 4 bases and the J segment 5 bases; nucleotides outside the gene matches: 4. Here the CDR3 DNA reads TGTGCCAGCAGCTCTCCGACAGGGAATGAAAAACTGTTTTTT. The encoded protein is CASSSPTGNEKLFF.

The CDR3 sequence is CASRSPRDSTEAFF. CDR3 in DNA: TGTGCCAGCAGATCCCCACGGGACAGCACTGAAGCTTTCTTT. The chain carries TRBV6-2 or TRBV6-3 and TRBJ1-1; the match to TRBD1 covers 7 bases. Per the germline V gene, CDR1 is MNHEY and CDR2 is SVGEGT. With V trimmed by 6 bases and J by 4 bases, 8 bases remained unmatched. The CDR3 sequence is 14 residues long.

The chain uses TRBV6-2 or TRBV6-3 and TRBJ1-5, with D hard to call. V was trimmed by 0 bases and J by 3 bases, leaving 12 bases between them. Germline CDR1 is MNHEY and CDR2 is SVGEGT. The CDR3 totals 16 residues. CDR3 loop: CASSYSKQTYNQPQHF. The CDR3, as DNA: TGTGCCAGCAGTTACTCGAAACAGACCTACAATCAGCCCCAGCATTTT.

The chain carries TRBV7-9 and TRBJ1-1; D gene ambiguous. This CDR3 spans 13 amino acids. Germline-derived CDR1 and CDR2 are SEHNR and FQNEAQ (reference sequence). V was trimmed by 5 bases and J by 4 bases, leaving 11 bases between them. In nucleotides, the CDR3 is TGTGCCAGCAGCCCCCCGGCGGGCACTGAAGCTTTCTTT. The encoded protein is CASSPPAGTEAFF.

The rearrangement joins TRBV6-5 to TRBJ2-7; D is uncertain. Germline V lookup: CDR1 MNHEY, CDR2 SVGAGI. CDR3 size: 12 residues. V was cut by 6 bases and J by 6 bases, with 12 bases left in between. CDR3 region: CASSPATGEQYF. Written as DNA, the CDR3 is TGTGCCAGCAGCCCCGCGACTGGCGAGCAGTACTTC.

This sequence joins TRBV4-2 and TRBJ2-7; D is possibly TRBD2 (5 bases). Trimming left V 1 base short and J 3 bases short, with 10 bases between. There are 14 residues in the CDR3. Looked up from germline, CDR1 is LGHNA and CDR2 is YNFKEQ. The CDR3 coding sequence is TGTGCCAGCAGCCAAGGGGCCGAGGGCTACGAGCAGTACTTC. Residues: CASSQGAEGYEQYF.